This TCR beta chain was obtained from a study of shared clonotypes between healthy human individuals. The CDR3 loop spans 13 amino acids. CDR1 is GTSNPN, CDR2 SVGIG, per germline (reference sequence). Sequencing was performed with immunoSEQ multiplex PCR; in TCRdb, only in-frame clones are kept and a portion is missing. This table has some 2,000,000 clones, about 94% appearing once. It was into CD45RA+ naive and CD45RA-negative memory subsets that the CD4+ cells were split. J is TRBJ2-5 and V is TRBV30, with 8 nucleotides matching TRBD2. The J call could be wrong; TRBJ2-7 is a better fit for the DNA end. Sequencing was done on a sample of naive CD4+ T cells sorted from blood. Subset here: CD45RA+ positively selected. The TCR sequence derives from a man between 18 and 35 years old in good health. The CDR3 is CAWNKREHYEQYF. CDR3 DNA sequence: TGTGCCTGGAACAAGCGGGAGCACTACGAGCAGTACTTC.